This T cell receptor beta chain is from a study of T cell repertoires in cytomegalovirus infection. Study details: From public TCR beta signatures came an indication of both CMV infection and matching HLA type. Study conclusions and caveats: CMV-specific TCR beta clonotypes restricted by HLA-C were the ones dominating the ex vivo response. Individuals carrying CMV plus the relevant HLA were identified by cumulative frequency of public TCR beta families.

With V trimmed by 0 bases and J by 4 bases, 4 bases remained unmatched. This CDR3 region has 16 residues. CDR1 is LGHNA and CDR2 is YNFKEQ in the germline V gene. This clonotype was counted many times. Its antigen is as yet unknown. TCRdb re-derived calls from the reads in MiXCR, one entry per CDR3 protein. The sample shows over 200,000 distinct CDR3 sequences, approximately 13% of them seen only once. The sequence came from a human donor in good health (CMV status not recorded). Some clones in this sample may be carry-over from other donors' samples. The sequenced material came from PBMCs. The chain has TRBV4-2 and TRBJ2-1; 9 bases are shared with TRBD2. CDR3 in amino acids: CASSQDASGGYNEQFF. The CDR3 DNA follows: TGTGCCAGCAGCCAAGATGCCAGCGGGGGGTACAATGAGCAGTTCTTC.